Listed below are T cell receptor beta chains from one sample, sequenced in a study of tumor T cells in aggressive B-cell lymphoma. Libraries were prepared by immunoSEQ multiplex PCR; TCRdb keeps only in-frame clonotypes and omits some of them. The sample lists around 4,000 clones, nearly 95% occurring once. Sequenced: tumor tissue. These receptor sequences come from an adult with diffuse large B cell lymphoma. Both conserved end residues are part of each CDR3.

cdr3_length	v_call	j_call	cdr3_aa
13	TRBV10-1	TRBJ1-1	CASNLTGPLEAFF
15	TRBV4-3	TRBJ1-1	CASSQGQQVNTEAFF
15	TRBV5-3	TRBJ2-7	CARSLTGGFVDEQYF
14	TRBV5-4	TRBJ2-1	CASMSQGAYNEQFF
13	TRBV28	TRBJ2-7	CASSGGQTYEQYF
14	TRBV5-1	TRBJ2-4	CASSLVGDGNIQYF
13	TRBV6-5	TRBJ2-1	CASRASGVNEQFF
16	TRBV1	TRBJ2-3	CTSLFRRDTCTDTQYF
16	TRBV7-3	TRBJ2-3	CASSRISGTSTDTQYF
14	TRBV7-2	TRBJ2-4	CASSPSTGVVIQYF
13	TRBV19	TRBJ2-5	CASSHLAQETQYF
16	TRBV7-2	TRBJ2-3	CASSLALAVLGDTQYF
14	TRBV5-1	TRBJ1-1	CASSLAEPNTEAFF
15	TRBV28	TRBJ2-1	CASSPALAGGNEQFF
16	TRBV5-1	TRBJ2-5	CASSLGLAGPQETQYF
11	TRBV2	TRBJ2-7	CASSDTYEQYF
14	TRBV5-1	TRBJ2-3	CASSPSGGSDTQYF
14	TRBV5-1	TRBJ1-5	CASSSTGGDQPQHF
14	TRBV7-3	TRBJ1-1	CASSSTGLNTEAFF
11	TRBV28	TRBJ2-7	CASSLGTGPYF
13	TRBV29-1	TRBJ2-1	CSGDTSLYNEQFF
19	TRBV7-9	TRBJ2-3	CASSLRLANLRWEQDTQYF
12	TRBV29-1	TRBJ2-3	CSSEISTDTQYF
12	TRBV11-2	TRBJ2-3	CASSFQGLAKYF
14	TRBV7-2	TRBJ1-3	CASSTQGGGNTIYF
13	TRBV10-3	TRBJ2-1	CAISPGQVNEQFF
19	TRBV19	TRBJ1-5	CASSIDLGAGTVGNQPQHF
18	TRBV28	TRBJ2-6	CASSLPYVTGFGANVLTF
20	TRBV28	TRBJ2-5	CASSPTKSGRGYRFGETQYF
13	TRBV4-2	TRBJ2-5	CASSQEGIAGAYF
13	TRBV28	TRBJ2-3	CASITLNTDTQYF
18	TRBV27	TRBJ2-2	CASSRTAGEYLDTGELFF
16	TRBV5-1	TRBJ2-3	CASSLVGLAATDTQYF
12	TRBV29-1	TRBJ2-5	CSVVQGRETQYF
15	TRBV30	TRBJ2-5	CAWSVQQGPQETQYF
13	TRBV6-1	TRBJ2-1	CASSPPNSNEQFF
18	TRBV5-1	TRBJ2-5	CASSLRATGYREGETQYF
15	TRBV19	TRBJ2-2	CASSIVAGVTGELFF
14	TRBV19	TRBJ1-5	CASSVGQLNQPQHF
16	TRBV11-2	TRBJ2-2	CASSLATGPNTGELFF
13	TRBV18	TRBJ1-4	CASSPGQIEKLFF
15	TRBV21-1	TRBJ2-1	CASSKNREWHNEQFF
15	TRBV2	TRBJ1-3	CASSEEGGLGNTIYF
14	TRBV5-1	TRBJ2-5	CASTTSGRRETQYF
11	TRBV7-9	TRBJ1-1	CASSPGIRAFF